Listed below are T cell receptor beta chains from one sample, sequenced in a study of identical twins. Using its own MiXCR run on the 5' RACE reads, TCRdb lists one record per CDR3 protein. The repertoire includes under 900,000 distinct CDR3 sequences, approximately 13% of them detected once, and around 1.5% sits in the top ten. These data were also reused for a study on yellow fever vaccine responses in identical twins.

What was sequenced was PBMCs. The receptors originated from a woman aged 18-29 years in good health. CDR3s include the opening cysteine and the closing phenylalanine or tryptophan. A D gene is named only where the DNA matches it firmly. Expanded clones are given a class, and other clones once, few, many or no size at all.

size	V	D	J	DNA	CDR3
NA	TRBV7-8	NA	TRBJ1-6	TGTGCCAGCAGCTTAGGCAAGGATTCACCCCTCCACTTT	CASSLGKDSPLHF
few	TRBV5-1	NA	TRBJ2-3	TGCGCCAGCAGCTTGCCCAGTACCACAGATACGCAGTATTTT	CASSLPSTTDTQYF
NA	TRBV7-9	NA	TRBJ2-3	TGTGCCAGCAGCCCGGAAGGGGGATCGGATACGCAGTATTTT	CASSPEGGSDTQYF
NA	TRBV11-2	NA	TRBJ2-6	TGTGCCAGCAGCTTATCTAGGGTAAAGGACTCTGGGGCCAACGTCCTGACTTTC	CASSLSRVKDSGANVLTF
few	TRBV24-1	TRBD1	TRBJ2-3	TGTGCCACCAGTGATTATCAAACCGGGACAGGGCGCACAGATACGCAGTATTTT	CATSDYQTGTGRTDTQYF
few	TRBV12-5	NA	TRBJ2-2	TGTGCTAGTGGTCAGGGATCAAATACCGGGGAGCTGTTTTTT	CASGQGSNTGELFF
NA	TRBV11-2	NA	TRBJ1-5	TGTGCCAGCAGCTTAAGTGACAGCGATCAGCCCCAGCATTTT	CASSLSDSDQPQHF
NA	TRBV12-3/TRBV12-4	TRBD2	TRBJ2-1	TGTGCCAGCAGTTTGGTACTAGCGACCTACAATGAGCAGTTCTTC	CASSLVLATYNEQFF
few	TRBV20-1	NA	TRBJ1-6	TGCAGTGCTAGAGATGCCTTAGACCCCAATTCACCCCTCCACTTT	CSARDALDPNSPLHF
many	TRBV6-1	NA	TRBJ1-1	TGTGCCAGCAGTGACCAGGGGCAGAACACTGAAGCTTTCTTT	CASSDQGQNTEAFF
NA	TRBV6-1	TRBD1	TRBJ2-7	TGTGCCAGCAGACCGGGACAGGAAAGCTCCTACGAGCAGTACTTC	CASRPGQESSYEQYF
NA	TRBV9	TRBD1	TRBJ1-4	TGTGCCAGCAGCCCCGTCCGGGACAGGGTAGAAAAACTGTTTTTT	CASSPVRDRVEKLFF
NA	TRBV12-3/TRBV12-4	NA	TRBJ2-2	TGTGCCAGCAGTTTTTACGGGGGAGGTAACACCGGGGAGCTGTTTTTT	CASSFYGGGNTGELFF
NA	TRBV10-3	NA	TRBJ1-6	TGTGCCTCGGGGCCGTTAGGCGGGAATTCACCCCTCCACTTT	CASGPLGGNSPLHF
NA	TRBV11-3	NA	TRBJ2-7	TGTGCCAGGGGACGGCGCGCGAAGCAGTACTTC	CARGRRAKQYF
few	TRBV11-3	NA	TRBJ2-2	TGTGCCAGCAGCTCGGGACGGACAAACACCGGGGAGCTGTTTTTT	CASSSGRTNTGELFF
NA	TRBV7-9	TRBD2	TRBJ2-1	TGTGCCAGCAGCTTAACCCCTAGCGGGGACTACAATGAGCAGTTCTTC	CASSLTPSGDYNEQFF
NA	TRBV3-1	NA	TRBJ1-2	TGTGCCAGCAGCCAAGAGAGCTGGGATGCTGGCTACACCTTC	CASSQESWDAGYTF
few	TRBV7-9	NA	TRBJ1-4	TGTGCCAGCATCTTAAGACAGCTTAATGAAAAACTGTTTTTT	CASILRQLNEKLFF
NA	TRBV3-1	TRBD2	TRBJ2-1	TGTGCCAGTAAACTAGCGGGAGTGGGCGATGAGCAGTTCTTC	CASKLAGVGDEQFF
NA	TRBV10-3	NA	TRBJ2-5	TGTGCCATCAGTGAGTCTAAAGGGGTTGAGACCCAGTACTTC	CAISESKGVETQYF
NA	TRBV5-5	TRBD1	TRBJ1-2	TGTGCCAGCAGCTTGATTCAGGGGGCGAGCTATGGCTACACCTTC	CASSLIQGASYGYTF
many	TRBV6-2/TRBV6-3	NA	TRBJ1-2	TGTGCCAGCAGTTACTCGACGGCCAACTATGGCTACACCTTC	CASSYSTANYGYTF
many	TRBV12-3/TRBV12-4	NA	TRBJ1-1	TGTGCCAGCAGAGGTAAGGGGTTCGCAAGGATGAACACTGAAGCTTTCTTT	CASRGKGFARMNTEAFF
NA	TRBV4-1	NA	TRBJ2-1	TGCGCCAGCAGCCCGGGGGGCCTAACCAATGAGCAGTTCTTC	CASSPGGLTNEQFF
few	TRBV3-1	NA	TRBJ2-2	TGTGCCAGCAGCCGGTTGGGGGGAGCGAAGAACACCGGGGAGCTGTTTTTT	CASSRLGGAKNTGELFF
NA	TRBV20-1	NA	TRBJ2-7	TGCAGTGCTACGGATAGGTCGCTCGAGCAGTACTTC	CSATDRSLEQYF
few	TRBV6-2/TRBV6-3	TRBD2	TRBJ2-1	TGTGCCAGCAGGCCCTTGCTAGCGGTTTACAATGAGCAGTTCTTC	CASRPLLAVYNEQFF
few	TRBV2	TRBD2	TRBJ2-7	TGTGCCAGCAGTGCTGAGACTAGCGGGAGCAGGGAGTACTTC	CASSAETSGSREYF
NA	TRBV28	NA	TRBJ2-7	TGTGCCAGCACCACTCGGGGCTCCTACGAGCAGTACTTC	CASTTRGSYEQYF
NA	TRBV20-1	NA	TRBJ2-1	TGCAGTGCTAGATCCAGGGACGTCAGCTCCTACAATGAGCAGTTCTTC	CSARSRDVSSYNEQFF
few	TRBV9	TRBD1	TRBJ2-6	TGTGCCAGCAGCGCCCCCAAGGACAGGAGTAGGTCTGGGGCCAACGTCCTGACTTTC	CASSAPKDRSRSGANVLTF
NA	TRBV5-1	NA	TRBJ2-5	TGCGCCAGCAGCTGGGACACGGAAGAGACCCAGTACTTC	CASSWDTEETQYF
few	TRBV6-1	NA	TRBJ2-3	TGTGCCAGCAGTGAAACTTGGGCAGGGAAGGGGGATACGCAGTATTTT	CASSETWAGKGDTQYF
NA	TRBV24-1	NA	TRBJ2-1	TGTGCCACCAGTGACTCCAGGGAGCAGTTCTTC	CATSDSREQFF
NA	TRBV4-2	NA	TRBJ1-1	TGTGCCAGCAGCCATCCTACAGGGCAGAACACTGAAGCTTTCTTT	CASSHPTGQNTEAFF
few	TRBV12-3/TRBV12-4	NA	TRBJ1-5	TGTGCCAGCAGTTTCCAACAGGGTAGCAATCAGCCCCAGCATTTT	CASSFQQGSNQPQHF